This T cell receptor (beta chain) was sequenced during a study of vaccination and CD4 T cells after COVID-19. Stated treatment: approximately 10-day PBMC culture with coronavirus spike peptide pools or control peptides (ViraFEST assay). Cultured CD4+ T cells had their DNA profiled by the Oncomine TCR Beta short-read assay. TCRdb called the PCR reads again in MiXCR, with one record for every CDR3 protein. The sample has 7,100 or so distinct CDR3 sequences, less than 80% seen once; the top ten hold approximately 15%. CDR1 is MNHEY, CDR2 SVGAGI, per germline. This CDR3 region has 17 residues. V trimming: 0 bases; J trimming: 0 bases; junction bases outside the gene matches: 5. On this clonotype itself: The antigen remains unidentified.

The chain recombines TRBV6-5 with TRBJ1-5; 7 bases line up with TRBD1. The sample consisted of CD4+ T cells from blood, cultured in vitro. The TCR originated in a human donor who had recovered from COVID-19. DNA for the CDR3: TGTGCCAGCAGTTACTCAGGGGGCGCAGGTAGCAATCAGCCCCAGCATTTT. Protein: CASSYSGGAGSNQPQHF.